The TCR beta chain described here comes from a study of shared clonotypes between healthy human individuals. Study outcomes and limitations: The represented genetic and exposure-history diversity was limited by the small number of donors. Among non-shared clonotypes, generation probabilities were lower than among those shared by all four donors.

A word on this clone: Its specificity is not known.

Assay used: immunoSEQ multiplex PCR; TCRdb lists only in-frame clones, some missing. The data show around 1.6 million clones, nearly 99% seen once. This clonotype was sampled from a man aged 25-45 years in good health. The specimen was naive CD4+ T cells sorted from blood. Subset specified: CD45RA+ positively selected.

CDR3 region: CASSQDTREHEKLFF. DNA for the CDR3: TGCGCCAGCAGCCAGGACACGAGGGAACATGAAAAACTGTTTTTT. The chain combines TRBV4-3 with TRBJ1-4; D may be TRBD1 (5 bases). This CDR3 contains 15 residues. Germline values: CDR1 LGHNA, CDR2 YSLEER. The germline V and J ends were trimmed by 3 bases and 6 bases, with 14 bases remaining between them.